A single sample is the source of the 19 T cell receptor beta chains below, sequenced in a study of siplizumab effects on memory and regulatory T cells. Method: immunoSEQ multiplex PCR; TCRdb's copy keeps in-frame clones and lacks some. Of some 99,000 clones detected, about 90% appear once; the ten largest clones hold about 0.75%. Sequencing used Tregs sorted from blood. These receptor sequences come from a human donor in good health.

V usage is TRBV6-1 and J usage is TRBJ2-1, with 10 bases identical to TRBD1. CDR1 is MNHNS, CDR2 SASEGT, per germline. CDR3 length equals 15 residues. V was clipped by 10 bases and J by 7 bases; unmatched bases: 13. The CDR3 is CATRGWTGGRNEQFF. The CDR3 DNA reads TGTGCCACCAGAGGGTGGACAGGGGGGAGGAATGAGCAGTTCTTC.

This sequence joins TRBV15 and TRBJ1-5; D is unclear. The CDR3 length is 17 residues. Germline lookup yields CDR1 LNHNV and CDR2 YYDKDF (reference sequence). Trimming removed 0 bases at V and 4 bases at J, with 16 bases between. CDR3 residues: CATSREGRVGGNQPQHF. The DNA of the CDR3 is TGTGCCACCAGCAGAGAAGGGAGGGTTGGAGGTAATCAGCCCCAGCATTTT.

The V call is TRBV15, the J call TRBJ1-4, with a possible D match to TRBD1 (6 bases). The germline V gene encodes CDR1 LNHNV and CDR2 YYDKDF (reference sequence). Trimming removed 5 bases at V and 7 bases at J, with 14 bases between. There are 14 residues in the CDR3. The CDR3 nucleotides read TGTGCCACCAGCGAACAGGGTCGGGGTGAAAAACTGTTTTTT. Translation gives CATSEQGRGEKLFF. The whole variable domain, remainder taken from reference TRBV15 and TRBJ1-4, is DAMVIQNPRYQVTQFGKPVTLSCSQTLNHNVMYWYQQKSSQAPKLLFHYYDKDFNNEADTPDNFQSRRPNTSFCFLDIRSPGLGDTAMYLCATSEQGRGEKLFFGSGTQLSVL.

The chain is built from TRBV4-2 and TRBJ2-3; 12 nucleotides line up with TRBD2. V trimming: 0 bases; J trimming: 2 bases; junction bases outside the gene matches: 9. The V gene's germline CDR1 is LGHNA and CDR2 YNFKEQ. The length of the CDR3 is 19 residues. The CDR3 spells CASSQDLLAGGPYTDTQYF. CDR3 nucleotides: TGTGCCAGCAGCCAAGATTTGCTAGCGGGGGGGCCCTACACAGATACGCAGTATTTT.

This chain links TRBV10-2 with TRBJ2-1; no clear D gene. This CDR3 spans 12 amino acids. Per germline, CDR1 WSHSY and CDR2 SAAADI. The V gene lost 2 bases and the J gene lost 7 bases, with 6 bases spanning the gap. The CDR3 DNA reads TGCGCCAGCAGTGAGAGGTTGAATGAGCAGTTCTTC. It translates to CASSERLNEQFF.

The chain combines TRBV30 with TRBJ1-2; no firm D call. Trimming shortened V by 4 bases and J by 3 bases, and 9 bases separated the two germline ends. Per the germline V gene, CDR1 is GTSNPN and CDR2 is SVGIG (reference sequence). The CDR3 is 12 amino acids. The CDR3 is CAWKYRDYGYTF. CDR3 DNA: TGTGCCTGGAAGTACCGCGACTATGGCTACACCTTC. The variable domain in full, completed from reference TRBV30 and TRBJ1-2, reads SQTIHQWPATLVQPVGSPLSLECTVEGTSNPNLYWYRQAAGRGLQLLFYSVGIGQISSEVPQNLSASRPQDRQFILSSKKLLLSDSGFYLCAWKYRDYGYTFGSGTRLTVV.

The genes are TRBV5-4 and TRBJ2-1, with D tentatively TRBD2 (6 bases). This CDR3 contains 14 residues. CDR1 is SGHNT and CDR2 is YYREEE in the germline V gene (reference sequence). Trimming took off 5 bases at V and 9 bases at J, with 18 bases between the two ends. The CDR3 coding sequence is TGTGCCAGCAGACGGGAGAAAAGGTCTATTGAGCAGTTCTTC. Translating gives CASRREKRSIEQFF.

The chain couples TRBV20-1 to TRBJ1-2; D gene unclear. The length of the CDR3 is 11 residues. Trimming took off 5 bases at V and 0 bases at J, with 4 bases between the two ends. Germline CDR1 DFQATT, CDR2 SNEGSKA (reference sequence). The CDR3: CSAATNYGYTF. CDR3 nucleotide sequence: TGCAGTGCTGCCACTAACTATGGCTACACCTTC.

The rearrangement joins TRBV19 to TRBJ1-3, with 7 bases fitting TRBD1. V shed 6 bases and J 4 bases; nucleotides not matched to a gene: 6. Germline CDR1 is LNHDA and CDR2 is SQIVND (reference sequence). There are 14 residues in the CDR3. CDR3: CASSLRGPGNTIYF. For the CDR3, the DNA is TGTGCCAGTAGCCTAAGGGGGCCCGGAAACACCATATATTTT.

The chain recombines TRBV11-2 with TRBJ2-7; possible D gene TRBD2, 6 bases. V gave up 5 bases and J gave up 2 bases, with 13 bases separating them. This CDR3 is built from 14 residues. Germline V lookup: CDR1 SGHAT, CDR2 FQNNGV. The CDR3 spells CASSEGLPTYEQYF. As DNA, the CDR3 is TGTGCCAGCAGCGAGGGACTGCCGACCTACGAGCAGTACTTC.

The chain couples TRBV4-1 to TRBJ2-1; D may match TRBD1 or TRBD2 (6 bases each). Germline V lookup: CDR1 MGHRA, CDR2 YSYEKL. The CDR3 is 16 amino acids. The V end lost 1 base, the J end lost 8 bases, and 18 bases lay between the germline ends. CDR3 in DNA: TGCGCCAGCAGCCAAGGGGCGGGTGGAGGGGGATATGAGCAGTTCTTC. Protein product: CASSQGAGGGGYEQFF.

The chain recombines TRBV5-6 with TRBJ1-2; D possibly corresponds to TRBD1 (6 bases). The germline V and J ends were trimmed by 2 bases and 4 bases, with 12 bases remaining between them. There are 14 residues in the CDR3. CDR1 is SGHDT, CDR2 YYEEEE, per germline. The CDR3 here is CASSFLGGSYGYTF. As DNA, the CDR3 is TGTGCCAGCAGCTTTTTGGGGGGCAGCTATGGCTACACCTTC.

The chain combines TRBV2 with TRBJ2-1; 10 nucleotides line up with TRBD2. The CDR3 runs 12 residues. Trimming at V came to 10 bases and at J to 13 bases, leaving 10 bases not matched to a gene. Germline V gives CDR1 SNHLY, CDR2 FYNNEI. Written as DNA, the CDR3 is TGTGCCATCCCTCGGACTAGCGGACGACAGTTCTTC. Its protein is CAIPRTSGRQFF.

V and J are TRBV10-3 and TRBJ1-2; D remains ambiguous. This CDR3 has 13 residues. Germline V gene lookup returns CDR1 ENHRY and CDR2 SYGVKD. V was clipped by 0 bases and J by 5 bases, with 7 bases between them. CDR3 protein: CAISESSPYGYTF. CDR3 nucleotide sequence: TGTGCCATCAGTGAGTCTTCGCCTTATGGCTACACCTTC.

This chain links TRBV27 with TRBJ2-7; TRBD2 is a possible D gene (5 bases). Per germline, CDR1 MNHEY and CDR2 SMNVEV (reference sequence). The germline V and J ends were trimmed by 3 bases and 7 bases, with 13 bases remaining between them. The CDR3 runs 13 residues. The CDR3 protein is CASSFWERGEQYF. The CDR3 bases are TGTGCCAGCAGTTTTTGGGAGAGAGGGGAGCAGTACTTC.

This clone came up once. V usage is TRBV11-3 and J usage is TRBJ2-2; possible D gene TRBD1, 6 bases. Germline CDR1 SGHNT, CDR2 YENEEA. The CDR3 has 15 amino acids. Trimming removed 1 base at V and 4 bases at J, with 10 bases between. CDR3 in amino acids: CASSLGRGSTGELFF. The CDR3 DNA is TGTGCCAGCAGCTTAGGAAGGGGGTCCACCGGGGAGCTGTTTTTT.

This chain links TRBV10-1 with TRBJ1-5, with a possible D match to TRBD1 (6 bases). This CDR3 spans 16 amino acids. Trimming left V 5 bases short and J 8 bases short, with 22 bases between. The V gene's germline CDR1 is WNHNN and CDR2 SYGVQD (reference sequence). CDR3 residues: CASSCLVRGPTEPQHF. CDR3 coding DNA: TGCGCCAGCAGTTGTCTGGTCAGGGGACCAACAGAGCCCCAGCATTTT.

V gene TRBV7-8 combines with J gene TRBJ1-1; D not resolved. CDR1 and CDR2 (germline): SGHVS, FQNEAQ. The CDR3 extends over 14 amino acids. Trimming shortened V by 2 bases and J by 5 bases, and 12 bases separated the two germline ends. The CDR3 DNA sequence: TGTGCCAGCAGCTTATTTCCGGGGTCTACTGAAGCTTTCTTT. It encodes CASSLFPGSTEAFF.

The CDR3 reads CATSSGLAGYNEQFF. In DNA, the CDR3 is TGTGCCACCAGCAGCGGACTAGCGGGGTACAATGAGCAGTTCTTC. The chain uses TRBV15 and TRBJ2-1, with 12 bases matching TRBD2. This CDR3 region has 15 residues. The germline V gene encodes CDR1 LNHNV and CDR2 YYDKDF (reference sequence). V gave up 3 bases and J gave up 4 bases; unmatched junction bases: 1.